This T cell receptor beta chain was sequenced during a study of T cell changes during pregnancy in multiple sclerosis. Using immunoSEQ multiplex PCR, the repertoire was profiled, and TCRdb retains in-frame clones only, with some absent. The table lists 45,000 to 60,000 clones, around nine tenths of them singletons, with roughly 3.2% in the top ten. The TCR was taken from a female donor with multiple sclerosis, enrolled in a pregnancy study. This sample comprised CD8+ T cells from peripheral blood mononuclear cells, obtained before pregnancy.

The CDR3 reads CASSSGTGGYEQYF. The DNA of the CDR3 is TGTGCCAGCAGTTCCGGGACAGGGGGGTACGAGCAGTACTTC. The chain carries TRBV6-1 and TRBJ2-7, with 11 bases matching TRBD1. J was trimmed by 4 bases and V by 5 bases; bases with no gene match: 4. CDR1 is MNHNS and CDR2 is SASEGT in the germline V gene. The CDR3 contains 14 residues.